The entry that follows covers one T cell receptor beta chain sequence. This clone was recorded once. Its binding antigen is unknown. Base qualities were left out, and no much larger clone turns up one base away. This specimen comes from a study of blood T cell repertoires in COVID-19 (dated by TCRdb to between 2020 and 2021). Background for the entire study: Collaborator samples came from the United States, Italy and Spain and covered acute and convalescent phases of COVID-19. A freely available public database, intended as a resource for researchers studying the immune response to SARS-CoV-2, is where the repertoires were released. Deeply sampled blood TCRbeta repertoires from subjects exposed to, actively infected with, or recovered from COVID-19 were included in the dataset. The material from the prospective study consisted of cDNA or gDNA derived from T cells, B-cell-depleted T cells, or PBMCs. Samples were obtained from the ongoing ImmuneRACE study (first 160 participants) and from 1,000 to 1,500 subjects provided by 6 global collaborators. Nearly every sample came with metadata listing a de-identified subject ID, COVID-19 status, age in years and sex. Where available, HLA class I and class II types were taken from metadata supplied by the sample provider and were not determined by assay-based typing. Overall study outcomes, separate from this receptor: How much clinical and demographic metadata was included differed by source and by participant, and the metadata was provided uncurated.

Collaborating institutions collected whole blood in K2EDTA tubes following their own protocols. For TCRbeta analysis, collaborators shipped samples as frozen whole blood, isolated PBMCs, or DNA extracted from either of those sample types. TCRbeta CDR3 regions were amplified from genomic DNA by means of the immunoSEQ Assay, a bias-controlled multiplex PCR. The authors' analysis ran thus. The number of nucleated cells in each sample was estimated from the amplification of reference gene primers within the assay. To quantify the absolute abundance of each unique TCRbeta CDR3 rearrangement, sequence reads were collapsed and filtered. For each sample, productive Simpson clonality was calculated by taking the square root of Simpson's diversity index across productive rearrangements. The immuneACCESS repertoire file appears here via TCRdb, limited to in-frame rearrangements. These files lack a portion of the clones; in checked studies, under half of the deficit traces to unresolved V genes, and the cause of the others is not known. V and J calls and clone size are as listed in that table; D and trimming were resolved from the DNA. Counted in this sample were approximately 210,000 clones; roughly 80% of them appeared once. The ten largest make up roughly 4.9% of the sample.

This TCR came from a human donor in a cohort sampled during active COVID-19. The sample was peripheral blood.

In nucleotide form, the sequence is TGTGCCAGCAGCTTAAGACAGGGAGACACTGAAGCTTTCTTT. Protein translation: CASSLRQGDTEAFF. The rearrangement combines TRBV27 with TRBJ1-1; 7 bases in between match TRBD1. The junction shows trimming of 6 bases on V and 3 bases on J, and the gene matches do not reach 7 bases of it. The cysteine opens and the phenylalanine closes a CDR3 of 14 amino acids. The retained sequence is limited to the CDR3, 42 bases, with the frame set at the first base. Looking up the germline V gene (reference sequence) yields CDR1 MNHEY and CDR2 SMNVEV.